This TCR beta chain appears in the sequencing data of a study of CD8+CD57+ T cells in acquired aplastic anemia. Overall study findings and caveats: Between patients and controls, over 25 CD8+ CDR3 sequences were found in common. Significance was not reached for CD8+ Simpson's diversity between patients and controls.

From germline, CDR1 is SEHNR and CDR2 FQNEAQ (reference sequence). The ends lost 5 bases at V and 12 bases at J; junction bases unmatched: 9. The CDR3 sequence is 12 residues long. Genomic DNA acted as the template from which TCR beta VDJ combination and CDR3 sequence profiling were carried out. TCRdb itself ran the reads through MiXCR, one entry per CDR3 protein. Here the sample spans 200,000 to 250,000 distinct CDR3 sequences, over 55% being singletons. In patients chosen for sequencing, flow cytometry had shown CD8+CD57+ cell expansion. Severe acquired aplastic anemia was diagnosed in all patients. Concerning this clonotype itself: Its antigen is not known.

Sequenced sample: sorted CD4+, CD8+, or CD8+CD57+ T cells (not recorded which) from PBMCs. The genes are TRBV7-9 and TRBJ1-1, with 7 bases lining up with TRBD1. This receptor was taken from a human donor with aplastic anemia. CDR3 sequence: CASSPGRGLTFF. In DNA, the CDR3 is TGTGCCAGCAGCCCGGGGAGGGGGCTGACTTTCTTT. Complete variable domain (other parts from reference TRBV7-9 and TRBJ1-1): DTGVSQNPRHKITKRGQNVTFRCDPISEHNRLYWYRQTLGQGPEFLTYFQNEAQLEKSRLLSDRFSAERPKGSFSTLEIQRTEQGDSAMYLCASSPGRGLTFFGQGTRLTVV.